These 13 T cell receptor beta chains originate from one sample sequenced in a study of cytomegalovirus exposure and HLA in healthy donors. The PCR was carried out with 60 Vbeta primers and 13 Jbeta primers. Repertoires were generated with immunoSEQ multiplex PCR, while TCRdb's copy carries only in-frame clones and drops some. The sample holds 95,000 to 150,000 clones, over 75% seen once. Sequencing was done on a sample of PBMCs. The source is a man younger than 40 in good health and CMV-seronegative.

The V call is TRBV4-3, the J call TRBJ1-1; no clear D. Germline V gives CDR1 LGHNA, CDR2 YSLEER. Trimming left V 2 bases short and J 2 bases short, with 9 bases between. The CDR3 totals 14 residues. CDR3 amino acids: CASSQTRTNTEAFF. In nucleotides, the CDR3 is TGCGCCAGCAGCCAAACGCGTACTAACACTGAAGCTTTCTTT.

The V call is TRBV7-2, the J call TRBJ1-2; possibly TRBD1 for D (6 bases). Germline lookup yields CDR1 SGHTA and CDR2 FQGNSA. The ends were cut back, 5 bases at V and 8 bases at J, with 21 bases in the middle. The CDR3 is 15 amino acids. The CDR3: CASSPPGTSPWGYTF. In DNA, the CDR3 is TGTGCCAGCAGCCCACCCGGGACATCCCCATGGGGCTACACCTTC.

CDR3 in amino acids: CASSPDSYQPQHF. For the CDR3, the DNA is TGTGCCAGCAGCCCGGACAGCTATCAGCCCCAGCATTTT. The V and J genes are TRBV6-5 and TRBJ1-5; a weak D match, TRBD1 (6 bases). The CDR3 length is 13 residues. Germline CDR1 MNHEY, CDR2 SVGAGI. The V and J ends lost 6 bases and 5 bases respectively, with 11 bases between them.

The rearrangement joins TRBV11-2 to TRBJ2-5; perhaps TRBD1 as D (6 bases). V gave up 5 bases and J gave up 1 base, with 23 bases separating them. Germline assignment: CDR1 SGHAT and CDR2 FQNNGV. The length of the CDR3 is 18 residues. The CDR3 region is CASSPSPRRQVLQETQYF. Written as DNA, the CDR3 is TGTGCCAGCAGCCCATCCCCGCGTAGACAGGTGCTCCAAGAGACCCAGTACTTC.

This clone is a singleton in its sample. This chain links TRBV9 with TRBJ2-3; unclear D gene. Germline CDR1 and CDR2: SGDLS and YYNGEE. Trimming pared 0 bases from V and 5 bases from J, leaving 4 bases between. The CDR3 contains 12 residues. The CDR3 loop reads CASSVGRDTQYF. The CDR3 DNA follows: TGTGCCAGCAGCGTAGGGAGAGATACGCAGTATTTT.

This clone came up once. The chain couples TRBV30 to TRBJ1-4; D uncertain. The CDR3 is 12 residues long. Germline V gene data show CDR1 as GTSNPN and CDR2 as SVGIG (reference sequence). The V end lost 1 base, the J end lost 10 bases, and 10 bases lay between the germline ends. CDR3 protein: CAWSGQVAKLFF. The CDR3 DNA follows: TGTGCCTGGAGTGGCCAGGTGGCAAAACTGTTTTTT.

This clone came up a few times. The V call is TRBV6-6, the J call TRBJ2-6; no clear D. Per the germline V gene, CDR1 is MNHNY and CDR2 is SVGAGI (reference sequence). The ends were cut back, 7 bases at V and 0 bases at J, with 7 bases in the middle. This CDR3 is 14 amino acids long. The CDR3 protein is CASMENSGANVLTF. The CDR3 DNA is TGTGCCAGCATGGAGAACTCTGGGGCCAACGTCCTGACTTTC.

Remarks on this clone: Other DNA sequences from this sample encode an identical CDR3 as well. This chain links TRBV5-8 with TRBJ1-1, with TRBD1 matching 9 bases. The junction had 17 bases not matched to a gene; V was cut back by 0 bases and J by 8 bases. From germline, CDR1 is SGHTS and CDR2 YDEGEE. The CDR3 extends over 18 amino acids. The CDR3 DNA follows: TGTGCCAGCAGCTTGGCCGGACAGGGGTCCCCGGGCGGCACCGAAGCTTTCTTT. The encoded protein is CASSLAGQGSPGGTEAFF.

V gene TRBV19 combines with J gene TRBJ1-2, with 10 bases matching TRBD1. The junction had 9 bases not matched to a gene; V was cut back by 7 bases and J by 10 bases. The germline V gene encodes CDR1 LNHDA and CDR2 SQIVND (reference sequence). The CDR3 is made up of 13 amino acids. The CDR3 spells CASTPGTGVYYTF. The CDR3 nucleotides read TGTGCCAGTACCCCAGGGACAGGGGTTTACTACACCTTC. Based on the CDR3 plus reference TRBV19 and TRBJ1-2, the full variable domain is DGGITQSPKYLFRKEGQNVTLSCEQNLNHDAMYWYRQDPGQGLRLIYYSQIVNDFQKGDIAEGYSVSREKKESFPLTVTSAQKNPTAFYLCASTPGTGVYYTFGSGTRLTVV.

The rearrangement uses TRBV5-1 and TRBJ2-7; a possible D gene is TRBD1 (6 bases). The germline CDR1 and CDR2 sequences are SGHRS and YFSETQ. CDR3 size: 13 residues. V lost 1 base to trimming and J lost 3 bases, with 8 bases between them. As DNA, the CDR3 is TGCGCCAGCAGCTTGAACAGGGACTACGAGCAGTACTTC. This codes for CASSLNRDYEQYF.

This chain connects TRBV2 to TRBJ2-7, with D possibly matching TRBD2 (7 bases). This CDR3 region has 12 residues. Deletions cut 6 bases from V and 2 bases from J, with 8 bases between. Germline loops: CDR1 SNHLY, CDR2 FYNNEI. The CDR3 DNA is TGTGCCAGCAGCGGGGGGCCCTACGAGCAGTACTTC. Residues: CASSGGPYEQYF. Full variable domain (missing parts from reference TRBV2 and TRBJ2-7): EPEVTQTPSHQVTQMGQEVILRCVPISNHLYFYWYRQILGQKVEFLVSFYNNEISEKSEIFDDQFSVERPDGSNFTLKIRSTKLEDSAMYFCASSGGPYEQYFGPGTRLTVT.

The chain combines TRBV27 with TRBJ1-3; 8 bases match TRBD1. The ends lost 0 bases at V and 0 bases at J; junction bases unmatched: 10. The CDR3 runs to 19 residues. Germline CDR1 is MNHEY and CDR2 is SMNVEV (reference sequence). The CDR3 bases are TGTGCCAGCAGTTTATCTAGACCGGGACAGGCATCCTCTGGAAACACCATATATTTT. Translated, it gives CASSLSRPGQASSGNTIYF.

The rearrangement links TRBV28 to TRBJ2-5, with a possible D match to TRBD1 (5 bases). The CDR3 has 13 residues. CDR1 is MDHEN, CDR2 SYDVKM, per germline. V lost 3 bases and J lost 11, with 16 bases in between. This CDR3 is CASSFLGPVGQYF. The DNA for the CDR3 is TGTGCCAGCAGTTTTCTGGGGCCGGTCGGGCAGTACTTC.